This TCR beta chain emerged from a study of regulatory T cells in long-lasting Graves disease (dated by TCRdb to the early 2020s). With regard to the full study: Persistent Graves' disease was defined as persistently positive TSH receptor autoantibodies together with antithyroid drug treatment for over 5 years. Peripheral blood TCR sequencing and RNA sequencing compared persistent Graves' disease patients with newly diagnosed Graves' disease patients. The study took place in China and was registered as a clinical trial. A total of approximately 35 samples underwent TCR sequencing: about 13 from persistent and roughly 20 from newly diagnosed Graves' disease patients. In the clinical cohort, patients with persistent Graves' disease had used antithyroid drugs for an average of around 9.9 years. Here is what the overall study found, with its caveats: Only the TCR beta chain was sequenced and analyzed. Compared with newly diagnosed patients, patients with persistent Graves' disease had lower TCR Shannon entropy and fewer highly expanded clones, which suggests clonal expansion. More public clonotypes were shared among persistent patients (under 3,000) than among newly diagnosed patients (966). TRBV28, TRBJ1-2 and TRBJ2-5 were preferentially used in persistent disease, while TRBV20-1 and TRBJ2-1 were favored in newly diagnosed disease. The small sample size was acknowledged by the authors as a limitation that may reduce accuracy. The study examined only peripheral blood because the primary lesion, thyroid tissue, could not be accessed.

Library method: multiplex PCR. The instrument was an Illumina HiSeq 4000. iRepertoire HTBI primers and Arm-PCR amplification of CDR3 regions were used to construct TCR beta libraries. Gel purification was performed on PCR products prior to sequencing. In the source study's methods: Across samples, fewer than 70 TRBV and 13 to 15 TRBJ segments were identified and used for gene usage analysis of CDR3 amino acid clonotypes. COPE and FqMerger were used to merge filtered high-quality paired reads into contigs. BLAST was used to align contigs to the IMGT TRBV, TRBD and TRBJ reference genes, and CDR3 was defined following IMGT. Any clonotype with a frequency above 0.1% was classified as a highly expanded clone. Shannon entropy was used to measure repertoire diversity, and the Gini coefficient was used to measure V-J evenness. Clonotypes shared by more than one individual were considered public. TCRdb took the public reads, trimmed them with fastp at Q25, ran MiXCR for clone calling and kept in-frame beta chains. Entries are consolidated by CDR3 protein sequence, retaining the most common genes and DNA. These V and J calls are TCRdb output, not the study's own analysis. The table for this sample lists about 470,000 distinct CDR3 sequences; roughly 21% of them were counted only once. Of the sample, around 7% falls within the top ten clones.

This clonotype was seen at least ten times. Its antigen remains undetermined. No base quality values were provided; no much bigger clone lies one nucleotide off. V loses 10 bases, J loses 4 bases, and the germline ends lie 10 bases apart. CDR1 and CDR2, looked up from the germline V gene, are MDHEN and SYDVKM. From the cysteine through the phenylalanine, the CDR3 covers 11 amino acids. Only the CDR3 portion is preserved as DNA: 33 bases, with reading frame beginning at the first base. The time point label, read with the paper, signifies: persistent/refractory GD, antithyroid drugs over 5 years with positive TRAb. For both TCR sequencing and RNA sequencing, RNA was extracted from PBMCs using TRIzol. The diagnosis of Graves' disease was made according to American Thyroid Association guidelines. Recruitment of patients was carried out at an endocrinology department in Xi'an, China. From each patient, around 8.3 milliliters of peripheral blood was collected into an EDTA anticoagulant tube. Ficoll Paque Plus density gradient separation was used to isolate PBMCs, and no additional T cell sorting was done. An Agilent 2100 Bioanalyzer and agarose gel were used to assess RNA quality, and a NanoDrop 2000 was used to measure RNA concentration.

This sequence was found in a female donor with Graves disease. The sample consisted of peripheral blood mononuclear cells (PBMCs), taken when the disease was refractory, from a patient treated with antithyroid drugs. The chain is assembled from TRBV28 and TRBJ1-2, with the D segment identity uncertain. The nucleotide sequence reads as follows: TGTGCCACCGGGGAGATCTATGGCTACACCTTC. Translated, this is CATGEIYGYTF.